This entry is about one T cell receptor beta chain. The antigen remains unidentified. Germline V lookup: CDR1 SGHTA, CDR2 FQGNSA. This CDR3 is built from 11 residues. Trimming took off 8 bases at V and 14 bases at J, with 16 bases between the two ends. The data originate from a study of CD8+ T cells in alopecia areata. Across the whole study: Disease severity was quantified as SALT score of affected scalp area.

RNA was isolated and reverse transcribed to cDNA, the sequencing template. Data came from immunoSEQ multiplex PCR; TCRdb stores just in-frame clones and leaves some out. Among under 250,000 clones listed, about 58% were seen once. General study findings and limits: Tofacitinib significantly reduced both scalp clonality and expanded CD8+ clones among the top 100. Researchers reported that TCR sharing among patients proved less clear than in mice, possibly HLA-linked.

Treatment reported: oral pan-JAK inhibitor, 5-10 mg twice daily. A FACSAria was used to sort CD4+ and CD8+ T cells. These cells came from PBMCs. This specimen was CD4+ T cells sorted from blood, taken at week 4, from a patient treated with tofacitinib. This sequence joins TRBV7-2 and TRBJ2-4, with D possibly matching TRBD1 (6 bases). This receptor was obtained from a human donor with alopecia areata. The CDR3 coding sequence is TGTGCCAGCCAGACAGGAATTGAAAAGTACTTC. Residues: CASQTGIEKYF.